Only one count was recorded for the clone carrying this T cell receptor beta chain. The entry originates in a study of T cell responses to AZD1222 COVID-19 vaccine. CDR3 length equals 16 residues. From germline, CDR1 is MDHEN and CDR2 SYDVKM. V shed 8 bases and J shed 0 bases, with 20 bases lying between them. The repertoire was sequenced with immunoSEQ multiplex PCR; TCRdb's copy has only in-frame clones and lacks some. The data hold 180,000 or so clones, with approximately 90% observed a single time. The TCR comes from an adult who received the AZD1222 COVID-19 vaccine. Here the sequenced sample was peripheral blood, taken 28 days after the second AZD1222 dose. V usage is TRBV28 and J usage is TRBJ2-7; maybe TRBD1 (8 bases). The CDR3 DNA is TGTGCCAGCCGCACAGGGGGAGCGGGGAGCTCCTACGAGCAGTACTTC. Its protein product is CASRTGGAGSSYEQYF.